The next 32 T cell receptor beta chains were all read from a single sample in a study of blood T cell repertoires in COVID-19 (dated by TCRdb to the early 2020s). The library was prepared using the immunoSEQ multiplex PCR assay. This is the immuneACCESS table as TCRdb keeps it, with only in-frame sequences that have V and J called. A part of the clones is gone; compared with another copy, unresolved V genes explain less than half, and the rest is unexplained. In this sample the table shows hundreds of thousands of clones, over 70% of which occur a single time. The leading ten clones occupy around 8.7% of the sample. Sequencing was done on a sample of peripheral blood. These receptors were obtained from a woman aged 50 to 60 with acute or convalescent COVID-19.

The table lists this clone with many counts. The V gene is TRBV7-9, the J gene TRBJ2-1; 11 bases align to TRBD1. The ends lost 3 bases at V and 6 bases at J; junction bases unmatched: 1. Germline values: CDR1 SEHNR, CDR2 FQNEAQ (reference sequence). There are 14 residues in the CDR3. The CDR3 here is CASSLGQGVNEQFF. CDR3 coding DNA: TGTGCCAGCAGCTTGGGACAGGGGGTCAATGAGCAGTTCTTC.

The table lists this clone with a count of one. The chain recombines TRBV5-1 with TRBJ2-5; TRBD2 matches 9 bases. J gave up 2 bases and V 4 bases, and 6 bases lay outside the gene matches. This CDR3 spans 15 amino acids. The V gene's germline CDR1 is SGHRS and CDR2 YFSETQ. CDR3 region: CASSRGLATQETQYF. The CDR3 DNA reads TGCGCCAGCAGCCGTGGACTAGCGACACAAGAGACCCAGTACTTC.

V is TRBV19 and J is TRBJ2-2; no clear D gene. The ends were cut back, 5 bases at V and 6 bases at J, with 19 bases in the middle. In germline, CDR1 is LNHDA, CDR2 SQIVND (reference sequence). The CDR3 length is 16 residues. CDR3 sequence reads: CASSPSVYLGSGELFF. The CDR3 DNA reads TGTGCCAGTAGTCCCTCTGTCTATCTAGGATCCGGGGAGCTGTTTTTT.

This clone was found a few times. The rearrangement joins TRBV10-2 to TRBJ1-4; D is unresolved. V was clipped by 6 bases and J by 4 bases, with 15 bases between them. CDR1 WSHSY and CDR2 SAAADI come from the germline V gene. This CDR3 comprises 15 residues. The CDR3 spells CASSPFGGINEKLFF. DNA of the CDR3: TGCGCCAGCAGCCCCTTCGGAGGGATTAATGAAAAACTGTTTTTT.

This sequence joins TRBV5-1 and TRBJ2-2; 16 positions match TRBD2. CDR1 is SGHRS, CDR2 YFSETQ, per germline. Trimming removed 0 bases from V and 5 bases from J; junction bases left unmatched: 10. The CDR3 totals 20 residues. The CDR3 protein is CASSLVPAGLAGGPTGELFF. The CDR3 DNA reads TGCGCCAGCAGCTTGGTCCCAGCGGGACTAGCGGGAGGGCCGACCGGGGAGCTGTTTTTT.

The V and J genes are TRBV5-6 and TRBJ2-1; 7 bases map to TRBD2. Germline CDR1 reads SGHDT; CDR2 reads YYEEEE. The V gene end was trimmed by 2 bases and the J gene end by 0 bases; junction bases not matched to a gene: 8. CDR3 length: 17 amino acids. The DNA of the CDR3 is TGTGCCAGCAGCTTAGTAGGTGGGAGGGCCTCCTACAATGAGCAGTTCTTC. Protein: CASSLVGGRASYNEQFF.

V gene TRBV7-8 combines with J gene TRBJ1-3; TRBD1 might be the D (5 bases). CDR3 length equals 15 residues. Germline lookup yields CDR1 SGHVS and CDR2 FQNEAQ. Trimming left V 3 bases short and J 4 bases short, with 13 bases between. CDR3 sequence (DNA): TGTGCCAGCAGCTTGGCTCAGGGAGGCGGAAACACCATATATTTT. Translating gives CASSLAQGGGNTIYF.

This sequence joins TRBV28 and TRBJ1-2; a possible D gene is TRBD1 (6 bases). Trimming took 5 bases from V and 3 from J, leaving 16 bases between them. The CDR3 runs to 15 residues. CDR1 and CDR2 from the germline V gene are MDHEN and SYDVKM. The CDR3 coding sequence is TGTGCCAGCAGTATATCCCGGGACAATTACTATGGCTACACCTTC. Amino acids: CASSISRDNYYGYTF.

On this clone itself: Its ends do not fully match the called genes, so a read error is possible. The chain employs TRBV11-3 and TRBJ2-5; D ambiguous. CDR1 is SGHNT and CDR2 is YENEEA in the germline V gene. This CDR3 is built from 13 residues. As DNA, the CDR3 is TGTGCCAGCAGCTTAGGCAGGCAAGGGACCCAGTACTTC. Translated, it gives CASSLGRQGTQYF.

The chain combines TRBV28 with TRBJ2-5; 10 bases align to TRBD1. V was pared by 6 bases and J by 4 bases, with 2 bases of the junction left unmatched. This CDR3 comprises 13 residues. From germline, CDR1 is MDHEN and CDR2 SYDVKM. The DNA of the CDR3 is TGTGCCAGCAGGGGGACAGGGGTAGAGACCCAGTACTTC. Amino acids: CASRGTGVETQYF.

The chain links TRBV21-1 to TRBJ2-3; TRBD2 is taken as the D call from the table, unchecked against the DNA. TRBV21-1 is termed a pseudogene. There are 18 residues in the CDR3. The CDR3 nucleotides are TGTGCCAGCAGCAAAGGGAAACTTGAGCGGGACCGCCCAGATACGCAGTATTTT. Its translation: CASSKGKLERDRPDTQYF.

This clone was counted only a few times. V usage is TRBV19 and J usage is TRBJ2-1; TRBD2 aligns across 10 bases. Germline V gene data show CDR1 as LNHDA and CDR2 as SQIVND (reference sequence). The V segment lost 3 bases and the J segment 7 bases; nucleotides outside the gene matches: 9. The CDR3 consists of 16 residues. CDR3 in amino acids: CASSIVSSGSRNEQFF. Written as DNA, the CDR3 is TGTGCCAGTAGTATCGTGTCTAGCGGGAGTAGAAATGAGCAGTTCTTC.

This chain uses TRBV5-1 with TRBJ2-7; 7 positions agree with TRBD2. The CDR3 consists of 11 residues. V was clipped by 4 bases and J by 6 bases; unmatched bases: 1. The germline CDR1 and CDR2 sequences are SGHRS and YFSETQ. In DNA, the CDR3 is TGCGCCAGCAGCCGCGGGAGCGAGCAGTACTTC. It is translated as CASSRGSEQYF.

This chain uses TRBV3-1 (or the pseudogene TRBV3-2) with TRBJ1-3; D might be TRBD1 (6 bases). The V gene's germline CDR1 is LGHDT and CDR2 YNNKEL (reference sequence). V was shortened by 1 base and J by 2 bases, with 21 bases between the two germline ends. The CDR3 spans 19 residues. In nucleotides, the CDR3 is TGTGCCAGCAGCCAAGGCCCCCCCACAGGGCCTCTCACTGGAAACACCATATATTTT. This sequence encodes CASSQGPPTGPLTGNTIYF.

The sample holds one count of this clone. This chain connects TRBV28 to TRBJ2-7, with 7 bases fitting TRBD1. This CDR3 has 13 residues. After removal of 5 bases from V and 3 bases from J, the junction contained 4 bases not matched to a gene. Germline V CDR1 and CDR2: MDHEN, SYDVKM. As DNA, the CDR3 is TGTGCCAGCAGTCGAACAGGGGTCTACGAGCAGTACTTC. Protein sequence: CASSRTGVYEQYF.

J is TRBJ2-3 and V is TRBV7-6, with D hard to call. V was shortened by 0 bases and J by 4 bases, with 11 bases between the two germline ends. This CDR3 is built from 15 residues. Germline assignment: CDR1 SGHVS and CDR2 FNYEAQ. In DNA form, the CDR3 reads TGTGCCAGCAGCTTAGCGAGAGTTTTCTCAGATACGCAGTATTTT. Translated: CASSLARVFSDTQYF.

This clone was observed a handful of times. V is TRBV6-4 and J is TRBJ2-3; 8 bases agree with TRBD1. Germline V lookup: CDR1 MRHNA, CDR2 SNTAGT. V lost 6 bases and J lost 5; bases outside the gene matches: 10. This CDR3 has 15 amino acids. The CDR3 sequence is CASSAGTGPGDTQYF. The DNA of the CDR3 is TGTGCCAGCAGCGCCGGGACAGGCCCCGGAGATACGCAGTATTTT.

This CDR3 is CASSQGLAYEQYF. As DNA, the CDR3 is TGTGCCAGCAGCCAGGGACTAGCCTACGAGCAGTACTTC. J is TRBJ2-7 and V is TRBV7-4, with 8 bases identical to TRBD2. The CDR3 totals 13 residues. After removal of 5 bases from V and 2 bases from J, the junction contained 2 bases not matched to a gene. The V gene's germline CDR1 is SGHVT and CDR2 SQSDAQ.

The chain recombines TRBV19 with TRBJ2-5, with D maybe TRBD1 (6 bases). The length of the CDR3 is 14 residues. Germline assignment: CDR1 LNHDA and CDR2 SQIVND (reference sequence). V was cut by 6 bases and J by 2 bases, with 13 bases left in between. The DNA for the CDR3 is TGTGCCAGTAGAAAACAGGGTGGGCAAGAGACCCAGTACTTC. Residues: CASRKQGGQETQYF.

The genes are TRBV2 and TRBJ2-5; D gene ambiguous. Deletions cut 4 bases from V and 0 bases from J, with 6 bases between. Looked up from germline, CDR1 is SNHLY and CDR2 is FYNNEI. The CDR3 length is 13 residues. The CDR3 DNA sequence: TGTGCCAGCAGTGCTTCGTACCAAGAGACCCAGTACTTC. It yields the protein CASSASYQETQYF.

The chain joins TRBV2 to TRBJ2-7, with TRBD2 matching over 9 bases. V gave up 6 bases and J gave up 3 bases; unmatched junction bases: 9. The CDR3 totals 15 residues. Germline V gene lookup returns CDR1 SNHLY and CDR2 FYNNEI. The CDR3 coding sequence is TGTGCCAGCAGCCCCTTAGCGGGGGCTCGCTACGAGCAGTACTTC. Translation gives CASSPLAGARYEQYF.

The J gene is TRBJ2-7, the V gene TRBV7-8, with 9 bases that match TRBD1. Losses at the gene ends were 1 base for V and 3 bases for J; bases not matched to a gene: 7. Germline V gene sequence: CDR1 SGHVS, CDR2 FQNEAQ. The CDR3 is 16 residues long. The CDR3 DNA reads TGTGCCAGCAGCTTAGATTCCGGGACAGGGTTCTACGAGCAGTACTTC. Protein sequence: CASSLDSGTGFYEQYF. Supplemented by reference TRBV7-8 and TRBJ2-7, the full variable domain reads GAGVSQSPRYKVAKRGQDVALRCDPISGHVSLFWYQQALGQGPEFLTYFQNEAQLDKSGLPSDRFFAERPEGSVSTLKIQRTQQEDSAVYLCASSLDSGTGFYEQYFGPGTRLTVT.

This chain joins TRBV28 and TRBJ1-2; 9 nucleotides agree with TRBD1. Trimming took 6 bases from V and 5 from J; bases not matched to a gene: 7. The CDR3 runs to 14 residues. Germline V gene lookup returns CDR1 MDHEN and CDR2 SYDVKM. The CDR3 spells CASSLGQGPYGYTF. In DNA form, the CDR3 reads TGTGCCAGCAGCTTGGGACAGGGACCTTATGGCTACACCTTC.

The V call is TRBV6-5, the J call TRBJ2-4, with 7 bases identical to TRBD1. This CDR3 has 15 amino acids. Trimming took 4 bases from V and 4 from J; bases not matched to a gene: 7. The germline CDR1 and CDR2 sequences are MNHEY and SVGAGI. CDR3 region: CASSLTGDGKNIQYF. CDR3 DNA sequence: TGTGCCAGCAGTTTAACAGGGGATGGAAAAAACATTCAGTACTTC.

In DNA form, the CDR3 reads TGTGCCAACCGGTATGGTGGCGAGCAGTACTTC. Protein product: CANRYGGEQYF. The chain employs TRBV27 and TRBJ2-7; D ambiguous. Deletions cut 10 bases from V and 6 bases from J, with 13 bases between. Germline-derived CDR1 and CDR2 are MNHEY and SMNVEV (reference sequence). CDR3 length: 11 residues.

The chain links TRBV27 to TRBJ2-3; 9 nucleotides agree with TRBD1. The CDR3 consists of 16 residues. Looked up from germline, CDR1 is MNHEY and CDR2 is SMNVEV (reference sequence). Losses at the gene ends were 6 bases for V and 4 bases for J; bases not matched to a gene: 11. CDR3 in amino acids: CASRHAPGQGADTQYF. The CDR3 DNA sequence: TGTGCCAGCAGGCACGCCCCGGGACAGGGCGCAGATACGCAGTATTTT.

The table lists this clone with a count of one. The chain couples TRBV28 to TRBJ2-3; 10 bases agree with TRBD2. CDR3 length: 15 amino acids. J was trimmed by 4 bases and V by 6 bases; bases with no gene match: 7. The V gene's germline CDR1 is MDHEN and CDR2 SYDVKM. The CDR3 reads CASRASGSWSDTQYF. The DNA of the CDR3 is TGTGCCAGCAGGGCTAGCGGGAGTTGGTCAGATACGCAGTATTTT.

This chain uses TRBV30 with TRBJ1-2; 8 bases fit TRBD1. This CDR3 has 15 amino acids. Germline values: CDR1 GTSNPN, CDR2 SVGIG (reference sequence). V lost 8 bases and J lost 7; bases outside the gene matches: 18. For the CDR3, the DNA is TGTGCCCTGGAGAGGATCGGACAGGGATTCAGTGGCTACACCTTC. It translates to CALERIGQGFSGYTF. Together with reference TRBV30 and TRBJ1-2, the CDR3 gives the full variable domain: SQTIHQWPATLVQPVGSPLSLECTVEGTSNPNLYWYRQAAGRGLQLLFYSVGIGQISSEVPQNLSASRPQDRQFILSSKKLLLSDSGFYLCALERIGQGFSGYTFGSGTRLTVV.

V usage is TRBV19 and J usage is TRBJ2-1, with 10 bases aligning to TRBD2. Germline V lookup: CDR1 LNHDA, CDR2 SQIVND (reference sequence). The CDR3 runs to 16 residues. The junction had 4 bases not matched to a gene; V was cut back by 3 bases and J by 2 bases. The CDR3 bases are TGTGCCAGTAGTATGAGGGGGACTAGCGCCTACAATGAGCAGTTCTTC. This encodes CASSMRGTSAYNEQFF.

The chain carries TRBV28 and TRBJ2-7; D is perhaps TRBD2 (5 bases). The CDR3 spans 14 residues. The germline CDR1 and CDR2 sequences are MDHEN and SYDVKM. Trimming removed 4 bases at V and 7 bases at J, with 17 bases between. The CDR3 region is CASSYPVAGLEQYF. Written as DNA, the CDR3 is TGTGCCAGCAGTTACCCGGTGGCGGGCTTAGAGCAGTACTTC. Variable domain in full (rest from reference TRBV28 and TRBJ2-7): DVKVTQSSRYLVKRTGEKVFLECVQDMDHENMFWYRQDPGLGLRLIYFSYDVKMKEKGDIPEGYSVSREKKERFSLILESASTNQTSMYLCASSYPVAGLEQYFGPGTRLTVT.

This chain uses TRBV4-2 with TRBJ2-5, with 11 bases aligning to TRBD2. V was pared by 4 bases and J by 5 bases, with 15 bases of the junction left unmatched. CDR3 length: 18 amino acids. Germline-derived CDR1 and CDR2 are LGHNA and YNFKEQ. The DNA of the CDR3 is TGTGCCAGCAGCCCCCCGAGGCGGGTAGCGGGAGGGCTGGAGACCCAGTACTTC. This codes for CASSPPRRVAGGLETQYF.

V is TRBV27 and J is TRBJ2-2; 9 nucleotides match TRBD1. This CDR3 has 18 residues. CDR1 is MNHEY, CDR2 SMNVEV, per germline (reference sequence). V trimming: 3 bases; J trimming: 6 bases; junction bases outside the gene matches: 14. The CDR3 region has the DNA TGTGCCAGCAGTTTGGGTTTAATGGGGACAGGGAAACCCGGGGAGCTGTTTTTT. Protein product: CASSLGLMGTGKPGELFF.